The clone carrying this TCR beta chain was counted ten times or more. What it binds is unknown. The missing CDR3 end, 3 residues past where the read stops, is filled in from the germline J gene. This record belongs to a study of T cell clonality in common variable immunodeficiency. The study, taken as a whole, reports: Common variable immunodeficiency TCR beta sequences reportedly had fewer deletions and N-nucleotide insertions. Patient heterogeneity in the CVID cohort limited correlations between repertoire features and clinical complications. Compared with controls, CVID subjects had fewer shared TCRbeta clones.

The table came from immunoSEQ multiplex PCR; TCRdb's copy has only in-frame clones and leaves some out. Sampling found nearly 20,000 clones, none seen once. The J segment lost 4 bases and the V segment lost 3 bases, leaving 4 bases of the junction unmatched. CDR1 and CDR2 from the germline V gene are KGHSH and LQKENI. The CDR3 spans 17 residues. Material: peripheral blood mononuclear cells. This chain uses TRBV18 with TRBJ2-3; 16 bases line up with TRBD2. The clonotype comes from a human donor with common variable immunodeficiency. The CDR3 spells CASSPGLAGGSADTQYF. CDR3 DNA (partial): TGTGCCAGCTCACCGGGACTAGCGGGAGGGTCGGCAGATACG.